This entry features one T cell receptor beta chain sequence. No antigen is known for it. No much larger clonotype is one base removed from it; base qualities were not supplied. Library method: the immunoSEQ multiplex PCR assay. For the multiplex PCR, a mixture combining 60 forward primers for TCR Vbeta segments and 13 reverse primers for TCR Jbeta segments was used. A multiplex PCR assay on genomic DNA amplified the CDR3 region of rearranged TCR beta genes. The amplified TCR beta libraries were sequenced on the Illumina HiSeq System as 87-base-pair reads. On the authors' methods: In a later analysis, some 80 million unique TCR beta chains were counted across the 650 to 750 repertoires, and roughly 9.9 million of these chains were shared by at least two donors. Raw reads were error-corrected and collapsed into unique sequences with a nearest-neighbor algorithm that merged closely related sequences to remove PCR and sequencing errors. V, D and J gene segments were assigned by aligning CDR3 sequences to IMGT reference sequences. For a sequence to be retained, a match of at least six nucleotides was required to both a V gene segment and a J gene segment. A rearrangement was called productive if the CDR3 had no stop codons and remained in frame with V and J, and every other rearrangement was called non-productive. Following IMGT convention, CDR3 was defined as the stretch from the second conserved V-encoded cysteine up to the conserved J-encoded phenylalanine. Sequences without an unambiguous match to a single V gene segment were excluded from the earlier analysis of about 640 of the donors. In an earlier analysis of approximately 590 of the donors, V segments were called functional above 56.7% productive rearrangements and were called segregating when the between-donor standard deviation exceeded 5%. A statistical classification framework was built for diagnosing cytomegalovirus status from the catalog of TCR beta chain sequences. In a later analysis, V and J genes were assigned by comparing TCR nucleotide sequences against IMGT/GENE-DB human TR gene sequences. A later analysis assigned CDR3 sequences and most-parsimonious VDJ recombination scenarios with the TCRdist pipeline. In a later analysis, each TCR beta chain was defined by its CDR3 amino acid sequence together with its V-gene family, and reads lacking a unique V-gene family were excluded. A later analysis removed 550 to 650 highly shared, low-generation-probability nucleotide sequences to deal with suspected cross-contamination and a sequencing artifact. In a later analysis, a clonal expansion index for each public chain was calculated from normalized within-repertoire ranks of inferred template counts. In a later analysis, generation probabilities were computed using a VDJ recombination model fitted to out-of-frame rearrangements, and the results were checked against IGoR. Hypergeometric tests were used in a later analysis to score TCR-TCR, TCR-HLA and TCR-CMV co-occurrence, with a repertoire-size bias correction applied to the TCR pairs. In a later analysis, false discovery rates were estimated by permuting HLA or CMV assignments 20 times. In a later analysis, co-occurring TCRs were grouped using DBSCAN, and TCRdist sequence similarity was added for clustering within HLA-allele-positive subsets. For co-occurrence clustering, repertoires with fewer than 30,000 or more than 120,000 public chains were excluded, along with a handful of repertoires with anomalous nucleotide sharing. As stored in TCRdb, this immuneACCESS dataset retains in-frame rearrangements with V and J assigned. A fraction of the clones does not appear; measured against another copy, unresolved V genes explain less than half of the discrepancy, and the remainder lacks a known reason. The V and J calls and clone size come from that table; D and trimming were worked out from the DNA. This sample gives tens of thousands of clones in total; 78% of them show up just once. Jointly, the top ten make up approximately 9% of the sample.

This sample stems from a study of cytomegalovirus exposure and HLA in healthy donors listed by TCRdb under 2017. General notes on the study: An earlier analysis of several hundred of the donors reported 250 to 350 Gb of sequence data and more than 90 million unique TCR beta sequences from 150 million to 200 million T cells. An early release covering roughly 600 HLA-typed donors comprised about 300 gigabases of sequencing data and around 86 million unique TCR sequences. Of the roughly 410 genotyped donors, 75% to 85% were placed in the genetic ancestry cluster associated with self-reported Caucasian donors. The aim of the study was to test whether cataloging public T cell receptors could identify signatures of past pathogen exposure. The study profiled the T cell repertoires of under 850 subjects by immunosequencing and related them to cytomegalovirus serostatus. In addition to the first cohort of several hundred subjects, a separate validation cohort of approximately 130 different subjects was used. The study combined high-throughput TCR immunosequencing, statistical association of individual TCRs with disease status, and machine learning to predict cytomegalovirus infection status. In a later analysis, previously published TCR beta repertoires from several hundred donors were re-analyzed and high-resolution HLA genotyping was added so that TCR occurrence patterns could be studied. The later analysis used no new phenotypic data to find candidate immune exposures, relying instead on TCR beta sequences and their occurrence across donors. In an earlier analysis of over 550 of the donors, high-throughput TCR beta sequencing was used to judge whether each TCR beta V gene segment behaved as functional or pseudogenic. Donor age, sex, ethnicity and CMV serostatus were compiled alongside the repertoire data. A later genetic analysis used genome-wide SNP genotypes for about 55% of the 666 donors, treating that subset as a discovery cohort. Every discovery cohort repertoire had been produced on one sequencing platform. Class I and class II HLA loci were covered by the typing at four-digit resolution. Typing coverage differed by locus: A, B, C, DRB1 and DQB1 were typed in about 629-640 donors, DQA1 in approximately 520, DPA1 in some 570, and DPB1 in just under 480. Because of strong linkage in the cohort, four or five DR-DQ haplotypes were treated as single units for association and clustering. Among some 410 genotyped donors of the cohort, an average of around 240,000 unique TCR beta nucleotide sequences were sequenced per donor, around a sixth of them non-productive.

What the study reported, not specific to this receptor: A later analysis found that HLA-associated TCR beta chains were more clonally expanded and had lower generation probabilities than equally common non-associated chains. While some public TCRs were present in many individuals, most TCR sequences turned up only very rarely across donors. In a later analysis, the rate of TCR association differed among HLA loci, with DRB1 alleles having the most associated TCRs and HLA-C alleles having the fewest. At a false discovery rate of 0.05, a later analysis linked some 18,000 TCR beta sequences to specific HLA alleles. According to a later analysis, most CMV-associated TCR beta chains appeared to be HLA-restricted, and the HLA associations seemed to be driven largely by CMV exposure. A further reported finding was that TCR beta sequences accurately predicted the HLA-A and HLA-B alleles for most subjects in the first cohort. Strong co-occurrence of HLA alleles, especially DR and DQ, made assigning TCR associations to individual alleles difficult. Three of the identified cytomegalovirus-associated TCR beta chains were confirmed in vitro to be specific for cytomegalovirus antigens. Correlated functional status among segregating V segments might reflect linkage disequilibrium, but an unknown experimental factor could not be ruled out. Some IMGT-functional V segments, including TRBV6-2 and TRBV6-3, could not be distinguished by the 87-base-pair reads and were therefore excluded. In an earlier analysis of some 640 of the donors, most TCR beta V segments were observed in productive rearrangements about 87% or about 30% of the time, broadly matching IMGT annotations. This cohort had only TCR beta chains sequenced, and the lack of alpha or paired-chain data limited which features could be detected. Immune exposure information for the cohort was limited to CMV serostatus. HLA typing was unavailable for some donors at each locus, so association tests used only the typed subset. Compared with the roughly 700-donor mean, donors in an Asian-associated ancestry cluster had fewer N-insertions in productive TCRs, according to a later genetic analysis. The authors suggested that the approach could potentially be extended to other disease states and immunological phenotypes. The classifier was reported to diagnose cytomegalovirus status with high specificity and sensitivity in both the original and validation cohorts. The study listed 170 or so TCR beta chains as associated with cytomegalovirus. Sequencing depth was assumed to be roughly uniform across donors in the presence/absence analyses, though that assumption may not hold. Roughly 17 rarely observed V segments, including chromosome 9 orphons, were excluded from the earlier analysis of about 500 of the donors because counts were too low. The sequencing pipeline was judged likely to have produced a cluster of highly shared sequence variants as a technical artifact. Several of the top co-occurrence clusters appeared to be linked to parvovirus B19, influenza, CMV and Epstein-Barr virus, according to a later analysis. In a later genetic analysis, a missense DCLRE1C variant was associated with V-gene and J-gene trimming of TCR beta chains, and the association was replicated in an independent cohort.

In total, more than 500 healthy bone marrow donors made up the cohort. At the time of sampling, every cohort member was nominally healthy, though immune exposures that went unrecorded were likely present. The donor tested CMV seropositive and was one of the 289 seropositive cohort members. Every donor gave a peripheral blood sample, and the peripheral blood mononuclear cells from that sample were used for TCR beta sequencing. The Qiagen DNeasy Blood Extraction Kit was used to extract genomic DNA from the blood cell samples. Deletion took 7 bases off V and 11 bases off J, with a span of 15 bases between the germline ends. The germline V gene encodes CDR1 MDHEN and CDR2 SYDVKM. The CDR3 covers 12 residues, taking in both the cysteine and the phenylalanine. Only CDR3 DNA is held: 36 bases, read in frame from base 1.

The V and J genes are TRBV28 and TRBJ1-5; no confident D gene assignment can be made. This clonotype was sampled from a middle-aged woman in good health and CMV-seropositive. Sequenced: PBMCs. The base sequence is TGTGCCAGCAATCCCGCCGCTAAATCCCAGCATTTT. Its protein reads: CASNPAAKSQHF.